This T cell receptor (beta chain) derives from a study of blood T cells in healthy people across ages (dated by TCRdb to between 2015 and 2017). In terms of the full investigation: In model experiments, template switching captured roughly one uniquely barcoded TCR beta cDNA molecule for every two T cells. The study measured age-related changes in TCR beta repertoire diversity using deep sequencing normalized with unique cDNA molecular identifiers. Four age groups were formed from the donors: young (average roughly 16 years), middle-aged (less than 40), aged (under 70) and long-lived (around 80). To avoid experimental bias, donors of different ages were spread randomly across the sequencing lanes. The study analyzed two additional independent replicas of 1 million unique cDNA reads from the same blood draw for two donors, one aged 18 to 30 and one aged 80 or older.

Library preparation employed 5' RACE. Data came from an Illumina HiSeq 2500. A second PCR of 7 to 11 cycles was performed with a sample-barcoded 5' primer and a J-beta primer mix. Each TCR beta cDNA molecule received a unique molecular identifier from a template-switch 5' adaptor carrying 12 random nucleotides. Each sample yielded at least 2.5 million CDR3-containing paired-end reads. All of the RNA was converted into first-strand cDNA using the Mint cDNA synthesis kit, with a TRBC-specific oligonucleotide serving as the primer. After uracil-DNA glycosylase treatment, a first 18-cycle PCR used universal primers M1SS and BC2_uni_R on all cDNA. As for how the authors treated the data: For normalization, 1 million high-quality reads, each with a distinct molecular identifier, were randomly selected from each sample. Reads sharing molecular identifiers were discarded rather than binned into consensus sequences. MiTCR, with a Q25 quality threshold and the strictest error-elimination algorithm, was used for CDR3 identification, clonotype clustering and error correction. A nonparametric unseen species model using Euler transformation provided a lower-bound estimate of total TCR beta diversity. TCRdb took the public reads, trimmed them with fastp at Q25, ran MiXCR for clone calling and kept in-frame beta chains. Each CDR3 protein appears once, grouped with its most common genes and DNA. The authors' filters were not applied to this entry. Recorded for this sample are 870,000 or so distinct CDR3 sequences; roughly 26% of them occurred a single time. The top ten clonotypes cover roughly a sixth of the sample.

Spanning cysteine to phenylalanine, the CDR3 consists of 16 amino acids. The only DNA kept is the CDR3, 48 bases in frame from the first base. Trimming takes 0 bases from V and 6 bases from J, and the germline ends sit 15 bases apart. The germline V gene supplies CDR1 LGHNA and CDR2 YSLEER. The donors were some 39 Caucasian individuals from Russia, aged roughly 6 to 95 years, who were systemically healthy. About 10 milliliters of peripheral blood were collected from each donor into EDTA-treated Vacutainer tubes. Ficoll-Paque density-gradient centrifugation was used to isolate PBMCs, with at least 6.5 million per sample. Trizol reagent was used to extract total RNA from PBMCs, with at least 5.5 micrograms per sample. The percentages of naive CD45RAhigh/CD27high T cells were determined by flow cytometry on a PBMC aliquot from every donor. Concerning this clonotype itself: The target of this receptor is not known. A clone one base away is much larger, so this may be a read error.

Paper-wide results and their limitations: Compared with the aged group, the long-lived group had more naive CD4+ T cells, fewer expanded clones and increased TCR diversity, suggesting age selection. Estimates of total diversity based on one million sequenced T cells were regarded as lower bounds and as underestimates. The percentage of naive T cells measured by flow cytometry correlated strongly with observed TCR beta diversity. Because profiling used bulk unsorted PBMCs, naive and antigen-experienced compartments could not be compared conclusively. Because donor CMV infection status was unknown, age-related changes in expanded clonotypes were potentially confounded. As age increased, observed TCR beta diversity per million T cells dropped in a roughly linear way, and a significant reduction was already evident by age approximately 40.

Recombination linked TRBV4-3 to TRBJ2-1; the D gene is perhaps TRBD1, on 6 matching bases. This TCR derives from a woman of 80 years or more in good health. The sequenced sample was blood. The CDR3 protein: CASSQDQGIACNEQFF. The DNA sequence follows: TGCGCCAGCAGCCAAGATCAGGGGATAGCCTGCAATGAGCAGTTCTTC.